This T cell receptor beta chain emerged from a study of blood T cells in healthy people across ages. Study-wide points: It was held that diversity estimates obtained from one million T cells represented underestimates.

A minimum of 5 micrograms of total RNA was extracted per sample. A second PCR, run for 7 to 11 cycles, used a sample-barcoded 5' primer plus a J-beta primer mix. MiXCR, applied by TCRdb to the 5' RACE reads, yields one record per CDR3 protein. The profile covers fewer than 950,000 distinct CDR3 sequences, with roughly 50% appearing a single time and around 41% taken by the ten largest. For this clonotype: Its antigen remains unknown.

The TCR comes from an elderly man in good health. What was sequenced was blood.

The CDR3 loop is CASSASGTDEQFF. For the CDR3, the DNA is TGTGCCAGCAGCGCCAGCGGGACGGATGAGCAGTTCTTC. The chain couples TRBV9 to TRBJ2-1, with 7 positions matching TRBD2. With V trimmed by 3 bases and J by 8 bases, 5 bases remained unmatched. CDR3 length: 13 residues. The germline gives CDR1 SGDLS, CDR2 YYNGEE.